The T cell receptor (beta chain) described here comes from a study of control samples from healthy donors and cancer patients. The CDR3 covers 15 residues. The ends lost 7 bases at V and 0 bases at J; junction bases unmatched: 5. Germline-derived CDR1 and CDR2 are MNHEY and SVGAGI. Clones were sequenced by immunoSEQ multiplex PCR, and TCRdb holds only the in-frame ones, with some missing. The top ten hold about 7.1% of the sample, which has about 140,000 clones, about 90% seen once. Material: blood. This receptor was obtained from a man aged 18 to 30 in good health. V is TRBV6-5 and J is TRBJ2-5; 10 bases match TRBD2. This CDR3 is CASKQRGGYQETQYF. In DNA, the CDR3 is TGTGCCAGCAAGCAGCGGGGGGGATACCAAGAGACCCAGTACTTC.